This TCR beta chain was identified during a study of T cells after yellow fever vaccination. Study overall: Preparation of the low-cell-number fractions used SMART-Seq v4 Ultra Low Input.

Study outcomes and limitations: Though it reached lower strength, the secondary response hit its peak faster, day 5 versus 15. Abundant bulk-population clonotypes could contaminate the FACS-sorted repertoires.

This clonotype was picked up a small number of times. The antigen remains unidentified. By 5'RACE template switching, TCR cDNA was produced, with a universal primer site and UMIs added in the process. MiXCR, run by TCRdb on the 5' RACE reads, gives a single entry per CDR3 protein. The data contain some 560,000 distinct CDR3 sequences, approximately 16% of them singletons. The clonotype originates from a man younger than 35 who received the YFV17D yellow fever vaccine. Here the sequenced sample was PBMCs, taken about 5 days after the first yellow fever vaccination.

In DNA, the CDR3 is TGTGCCAGCAGCCCCGGACTAGCGGGGGGGGTAGAGACCCAGTACTTC. The encoded protein is CASSPGLAGGVETQYF. V and J are TRBV5-5 and TRBJ2-5; 15 positions agree with TRBD2. The germline CDR1 and CDR2 sequences are SGHKS and YYEKEE (reference sequence). Germline trimming cut 4 bases from V and 4 bases from J; bases unmatched to any gene: 5. This CDR3 is 16 amino acids long.